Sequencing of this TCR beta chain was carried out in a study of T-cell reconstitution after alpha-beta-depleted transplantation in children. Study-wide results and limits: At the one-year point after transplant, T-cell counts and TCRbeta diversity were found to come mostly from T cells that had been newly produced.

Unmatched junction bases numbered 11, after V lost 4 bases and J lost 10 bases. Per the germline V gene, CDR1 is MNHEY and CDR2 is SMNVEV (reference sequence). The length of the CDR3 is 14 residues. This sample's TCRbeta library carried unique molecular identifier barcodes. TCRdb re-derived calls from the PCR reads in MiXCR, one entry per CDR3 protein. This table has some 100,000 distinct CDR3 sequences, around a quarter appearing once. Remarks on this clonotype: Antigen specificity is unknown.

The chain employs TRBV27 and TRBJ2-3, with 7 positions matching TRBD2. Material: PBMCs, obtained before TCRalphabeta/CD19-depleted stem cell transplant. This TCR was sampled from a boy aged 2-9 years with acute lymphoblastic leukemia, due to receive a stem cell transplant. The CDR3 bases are TGTGCCAGCAGTTATGAAGGGAGGGGAATGGCGCAGTATTTT. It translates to CASSYEGRGMAQYF.